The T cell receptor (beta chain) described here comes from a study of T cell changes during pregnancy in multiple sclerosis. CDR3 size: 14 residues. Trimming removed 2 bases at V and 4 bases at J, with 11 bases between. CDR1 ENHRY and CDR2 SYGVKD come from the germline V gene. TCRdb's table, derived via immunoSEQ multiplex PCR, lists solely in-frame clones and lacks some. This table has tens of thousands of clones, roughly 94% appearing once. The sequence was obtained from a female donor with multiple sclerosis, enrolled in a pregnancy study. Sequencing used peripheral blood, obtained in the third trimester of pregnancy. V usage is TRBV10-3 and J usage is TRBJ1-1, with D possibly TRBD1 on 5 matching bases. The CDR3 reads CAISERQGGTEAFF. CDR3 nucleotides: TGTGCCATCAGTGAGCGCCAGGGAGGCACTGAAGCTTTCTTT.